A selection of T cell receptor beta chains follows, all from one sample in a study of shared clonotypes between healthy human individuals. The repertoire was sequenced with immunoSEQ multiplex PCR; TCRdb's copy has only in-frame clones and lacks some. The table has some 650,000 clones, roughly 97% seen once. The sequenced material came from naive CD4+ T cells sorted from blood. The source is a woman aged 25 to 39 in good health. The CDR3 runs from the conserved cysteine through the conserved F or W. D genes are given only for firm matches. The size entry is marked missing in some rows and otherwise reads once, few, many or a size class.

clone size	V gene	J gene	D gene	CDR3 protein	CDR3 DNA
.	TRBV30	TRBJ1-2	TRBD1	CAWGRGTVYGYTF	TGTGCCTGGGGGAGGGGGACAGTCTATGGCTACACCTTC
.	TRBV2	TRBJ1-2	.	CKIQGIDYGYTF	TGTAAAATACAGGGAATTGACTATGGCTACACCTTC
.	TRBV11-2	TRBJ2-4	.	CASSPTVGLAKNIQYF	TGTGCCAGCAGCCCGACAGTGGGACTAGCCAAAAACATTCAGTACTTC
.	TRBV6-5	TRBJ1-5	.	CASSYQEGGQPQHF	TGTGCCAGCAGTTACCAAGAGGGAGGTCAGCCCCAGCATTTT
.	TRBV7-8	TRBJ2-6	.	CASSLRDFSGANVLTF	TGTGCCAGCAGCCTACGGGACTTCTCTGGGGCCAACGTCCTGACTTTC
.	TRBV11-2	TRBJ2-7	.	CASSLGELPISYEQYF	TGTGCCAGCAGCTTAGGGGAACTACCAATCTCCTACGAGCAGTACTTC
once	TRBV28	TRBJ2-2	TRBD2	CASSSPMSGSATGELFF	TGTGCCAGCAGTTCCCCAATGAGCGGGAGTGCAACCGGGGAGCTGTTTTTT
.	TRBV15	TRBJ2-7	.	CATSREGLGGFEQYF	TGTGCCACCAGCAGAGAAGGCCTCGGGGGTTTCGAGCAGTACTTC
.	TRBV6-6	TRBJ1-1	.	CASSYQALNTEAFF	TGTGCCAGCAGTTACCAGGCTTTGAACACTGAAGCTTTCTTT
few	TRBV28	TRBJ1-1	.	CASSQLNTEAFF	TGTGCCAGCAGCCAACTTAACACTGAAGCTTTCTTT
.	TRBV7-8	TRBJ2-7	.	CASRGTPDYEQYF	TGTGCCAGCAGGGGGACACCAGACTACGAGCAGTACTTC
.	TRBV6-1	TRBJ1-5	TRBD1	CASIATGDQPQHF	TGTGCCAGCATCGCAACAGGGGATCAGCCCCAGCATTTT
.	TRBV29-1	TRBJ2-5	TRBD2	CSVSTSGQETQYF	TGCAGCGTCTCGACTAGCGGCCAAGAGACCCAGTACTTC
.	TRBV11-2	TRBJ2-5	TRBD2	CASSLELAGETQYF	TGTGCCAGCAGCTTAGAACTAGCGGGAGAGACCCAGTACTTC
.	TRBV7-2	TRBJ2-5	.	CASSLQQETQYF	TGTGCCAGCAGCTTACAACAAGAGACCCAGTACTTC
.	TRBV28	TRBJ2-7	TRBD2	CASSLFSWASGTYEQYF	TGTGCCAGCAGTTTATTTTCCTGGGCTAGCGGGACATACGAGCAGTACTTC
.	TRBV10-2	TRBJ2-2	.	CASSESVWGDTGELFF	TGCGCCAGCAGTGAGTCGGTCTGGGGGGACACCGGGGAGCTGTTTTTT
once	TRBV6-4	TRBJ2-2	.	CASSTGSTGELFF	TGTGCCAGCAGTACGGGGAGCACCGGGGAGCTGTTTTTT
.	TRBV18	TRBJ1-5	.	CASSPRGGGDGQPQHF	TGTGCCAGCTCACCAAGAGGGGGGGGAGACGGCCAGCCCCAGCATTTT
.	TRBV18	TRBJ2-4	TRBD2	CASSLRGGMSKNIQYF	TGTGCCAGCTCACTGCGGGGGGGTATGTCCAAAAACATTCAGTACTTC
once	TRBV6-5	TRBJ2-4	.	CASSYTSGNIQYF	TGTGCCAGCAGTTACACGTCAGGAAACATTCAGTACTTC
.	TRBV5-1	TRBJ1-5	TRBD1	CASSLAGLGQGKYQPQHF	TGCGCCAGCAGCTTGGCCGGGTTGGGACAGGGGAAATACCAGCCCCAGCATTTT
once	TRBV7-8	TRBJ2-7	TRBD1	CASTKAGTGVYEQYF	TGTGCCAGCACCAAAGCCGGGACAGGTGTCTACGAGCAGTACTTC
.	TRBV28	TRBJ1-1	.	CASSSVGGTNTEAFF	TGTGCCAGCAGTTCCGTTGGGGGGACCAACACTGAAGCTTTCTTT
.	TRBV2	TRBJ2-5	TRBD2	CASSARAGVLLGETQYF	TGTGCCAGCAGTGCTAGGGCGGGAGTACTTTTGGGGGAGACCCAGTACTTC
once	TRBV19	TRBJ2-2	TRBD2	CASTNLAGLGGTGELFF	TGTGCCAGTACTAATCTAGCGGGCCTTGGAGGCACCGGGGAGCTGTTTTTT
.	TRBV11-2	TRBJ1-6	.	CASSLGGAYSPLHF	TGTGCCAGCAGCTTAGGCGGGGCGTATTCACCCCTCCACTTT
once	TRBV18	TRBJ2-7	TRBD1	CASSPRTGWSYEQYF	TGTGCCAGCTCACCAAGGACAGGGTGGTCCTACGAGCAGTACTTC
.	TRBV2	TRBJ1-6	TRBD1	CASSVHRGQDSPLHF	TGTGCCAGCAGTGTCCACAGGGGGCAGGATTCACCCCTCCACTTT
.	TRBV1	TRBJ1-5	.	CTSSPETATGNQPQHF	TGCACCAGCAGCCCCGAGACAGCGACTGGCAATCAGCCCCAGCATTTT
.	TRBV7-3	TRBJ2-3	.	CASSLRGDRTDTQYF	TGTGCCAGCAGCTTAAGGGGGGACCGTACAGATACGCAGTATTTT
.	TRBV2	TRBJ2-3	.	CASSEGYADTQYF	TGTGCCAGCAGTGAAGGTTATGCAGATACGCAGTATTTT
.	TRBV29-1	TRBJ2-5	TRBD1	CSVARTGQETQYF	TGCAGCGTTGCCAGGACAGGGCAAGAGACCCAGTACTTC
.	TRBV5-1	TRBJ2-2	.	CASTTGSGTGELFF	TGCGCCAGCACCACCGGGAGTGGCACCGGGGAGCTGTTTTTT
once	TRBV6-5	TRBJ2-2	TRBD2	CASSYAGARTGELFF	TGTGCCAGCAGTTACGCGGGAGCAAGGACCGGGGAGCTGTTTTTT
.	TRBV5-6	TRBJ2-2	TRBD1	CASSSLWDREPGELFF	TGTGCCAGCAGCAGTCTCTGGGACAGGGAGCCCGGGGAGCTGTTTTTT
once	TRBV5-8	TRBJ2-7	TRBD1	CASSMDRGGPYEQYF	TGTGCCAGCAGCATGGACAGGGGGGGCCCCTACGAGCAGTACTTC
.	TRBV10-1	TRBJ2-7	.	CASSRDGWYEQYF	TGCGCCAGCAGCCGGGACGGATGGTACGAGCAGTACTTC
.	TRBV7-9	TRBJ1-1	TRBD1	CASSSFLLLTGKAFF	TGTGCCAGCAGCTCCTTCCTATTGTTGACAGGGAAAGCTTTCTTT
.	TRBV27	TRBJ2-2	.	CASSPPLPGELFF	TGTGCCAGCAGTCCCCCCCTCCCCGGGGAGCTGTTTTTT
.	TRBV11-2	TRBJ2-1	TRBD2	CASRLAGGTEQFF	TGTGCCAGCAGACTAGCGGGAGGGACTGAGCAGTTCTTC
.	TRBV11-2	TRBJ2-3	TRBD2	CASSPTSATDTQYF	TGTGCCAGCAGCCCAACTAGCGCCACAGATACGCAGTATTTT
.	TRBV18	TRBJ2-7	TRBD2	CASSPQVAGEFSYEQYF	TGTGCCAGCTCACCACAGGTAGCGGGAGAGTTCTCCTACGAGCAGTACTTC
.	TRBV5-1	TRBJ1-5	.	CASSLTPEQPQHF	TGCGCCAGCAGCTTGACCCCGGAGCAGCCCCAGCATTTT
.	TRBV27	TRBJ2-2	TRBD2	CASSFGTRYGELFF	TGTGCCAGCAGTTTCGGGACTAGGTACGGCGAGCTGTTTTTT
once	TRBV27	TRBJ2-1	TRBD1	CASSFGRGHFIATYNEQFF	TGTGCCAGCAGTTTCGGCAGGGGGCATTTTATTGCAACATACAATGAGCAGTTCTTC
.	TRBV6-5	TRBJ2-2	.	CASRIIGRETGELFF	TGTGCCAGCAGAATCATAGGCAGGGAAACCGGGGAGCTGTTTTTT
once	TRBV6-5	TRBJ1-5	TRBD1	CASSTGTGNQPQHF	TGTGCCAGCAGTACCGGGACAGGGAACCAGCCCCAGCATTTT
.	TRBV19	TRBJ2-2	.	CASSIDLQNTGELFF	TGTGCCAGTAGTATAGACCTCCAGAACACCGGGGAGCTGTTTTTT
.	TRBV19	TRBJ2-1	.	CASSIRGGSGPTYEQFF	TGTGCCAGTAGTATAAGGGGGGGGTCAGGGCCAACTTATGAGCAGTTCTTC
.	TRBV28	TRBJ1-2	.	CASSWGRPNYGYTF	TGTGCCAGCAGTTGGGGCAGACCTAACTATGGCTACACCTTC
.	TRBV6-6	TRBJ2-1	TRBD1	CASSYRDREGGEQFF	TGTGCCAGCAGTTACCGGGACAGGGAGGGGGGTGAGCAGTTCTTC
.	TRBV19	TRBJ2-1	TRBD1	CASSLGTGNNEQFF	TGTGCCAGTAGTCTGGGGACAGGGAACAATGAGCAGTTCTTC
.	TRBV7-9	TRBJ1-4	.	CASSFTQGNEKLFF	TGTGCCAGCAGCTTTACTCAGGGTAATGAAAAACTGTTTTTT
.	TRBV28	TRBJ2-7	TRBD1	CASTRAGTGAYEQYF	TGTGCCAGCACCCGAGCCGGGACAGGTGCCTACGAGCAGTACTTC